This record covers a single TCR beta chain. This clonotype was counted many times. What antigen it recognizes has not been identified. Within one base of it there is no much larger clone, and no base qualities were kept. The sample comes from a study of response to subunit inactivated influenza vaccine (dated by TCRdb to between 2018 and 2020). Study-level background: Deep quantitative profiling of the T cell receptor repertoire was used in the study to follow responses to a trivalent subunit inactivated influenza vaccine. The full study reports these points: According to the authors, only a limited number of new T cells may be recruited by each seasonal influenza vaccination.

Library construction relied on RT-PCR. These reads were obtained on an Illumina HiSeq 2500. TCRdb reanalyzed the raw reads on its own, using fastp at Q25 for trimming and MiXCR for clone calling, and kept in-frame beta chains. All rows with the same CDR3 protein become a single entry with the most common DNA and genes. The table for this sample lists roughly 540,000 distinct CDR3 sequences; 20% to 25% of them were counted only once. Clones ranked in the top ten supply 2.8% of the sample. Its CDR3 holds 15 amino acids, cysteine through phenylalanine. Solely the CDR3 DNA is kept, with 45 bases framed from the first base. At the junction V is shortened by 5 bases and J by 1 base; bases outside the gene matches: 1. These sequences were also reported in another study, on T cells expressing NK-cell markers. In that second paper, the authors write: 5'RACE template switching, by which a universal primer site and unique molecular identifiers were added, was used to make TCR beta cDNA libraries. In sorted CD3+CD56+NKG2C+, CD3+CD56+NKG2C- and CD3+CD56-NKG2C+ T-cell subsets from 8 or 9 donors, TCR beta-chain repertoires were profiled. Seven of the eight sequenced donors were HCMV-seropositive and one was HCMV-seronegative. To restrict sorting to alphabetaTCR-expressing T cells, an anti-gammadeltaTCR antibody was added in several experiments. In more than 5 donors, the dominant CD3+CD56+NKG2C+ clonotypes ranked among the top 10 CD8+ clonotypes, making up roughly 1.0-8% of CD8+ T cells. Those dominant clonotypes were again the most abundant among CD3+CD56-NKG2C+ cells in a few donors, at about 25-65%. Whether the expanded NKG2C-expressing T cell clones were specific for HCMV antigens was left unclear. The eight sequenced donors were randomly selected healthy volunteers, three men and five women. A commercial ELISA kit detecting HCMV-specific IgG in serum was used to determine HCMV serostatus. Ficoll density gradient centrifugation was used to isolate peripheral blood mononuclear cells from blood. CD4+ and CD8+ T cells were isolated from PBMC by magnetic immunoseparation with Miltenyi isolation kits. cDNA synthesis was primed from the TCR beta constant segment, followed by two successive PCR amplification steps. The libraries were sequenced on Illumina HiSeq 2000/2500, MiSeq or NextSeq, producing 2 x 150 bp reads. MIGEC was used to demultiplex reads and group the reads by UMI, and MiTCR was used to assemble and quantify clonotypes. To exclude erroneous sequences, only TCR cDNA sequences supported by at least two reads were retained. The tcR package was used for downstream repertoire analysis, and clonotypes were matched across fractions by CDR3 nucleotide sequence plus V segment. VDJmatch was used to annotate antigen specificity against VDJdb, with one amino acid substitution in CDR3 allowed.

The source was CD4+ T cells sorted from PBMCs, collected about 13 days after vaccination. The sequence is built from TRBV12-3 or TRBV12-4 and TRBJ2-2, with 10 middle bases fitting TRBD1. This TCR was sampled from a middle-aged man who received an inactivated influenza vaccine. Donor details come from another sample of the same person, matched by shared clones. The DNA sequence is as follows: TGTGCCAGCAGTAGGGACAGGGGGAACACCGGGGAGCTGTTTTTT. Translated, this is CASSRDRGNTGELFF.